These 25 T cell receptor beta chains came from one sample sequenced in a study of CD8 T cells in Susac syndrome. The authors reverse transcribed roughly 0.5 to 1 ug RNA with random hexamers. TCRdb re-called the immunoSEQ multiplex PCR reads with MiXCR, one entry per CDR3 protein. This sample has over 120,000 distinct CDR3 sequences, with less than 95% found just once. Sequenced: CD4+ T cells from PBMCs. These receptors were collected from a human donor in good health.

J is TRBJ2-7 and V is TRBV3-1; 8 bases line up with TRBD2. Trimming took 4 bases from V and 0 from J; bases not matched to a gene: 8. Germline values: CDR1 LGHDT, CDR2 YNNKEL (reference sequence). The CDR3 length is 16 residues. CDR3 loop: CASSPPAGGPSYEQYF. As DNA, the CDR3 is TGTGCCAGCAGCCCACCCGCGGGAGGCCCCTCCTACGAGCAGTACTTC.

The chain links TRBV19 to TRBJ1-5; no firm D call. The CDR3 covers 14 residues. Germline V gene lookup returns CDR1 LNHDA and CDR2 SQIVND (reference sequence). With 7 bases removed from V and 4 bases from J, the gap between germline ends came to 14 bases. The CDR3 sequence: CASTTLGGNQPQHF. The CDR3 DNA is TGTGCCAGTACCACCCTGGGAGGGAATCAGCCCCAGCATTTT. Drawing the rest from reference TRBV19 and TRBJ1-5, the complete variable domain is DGGITQSPKYLFRKEGQNVTLSCEQNLNHDAMYWYRQDPGQGLRLIYYSQIVNDFQKGDIAEGYSVSREKKESFPLTVTSAQKNPTAFYLCASTTLGGNQPQHFGDGTRLSIL.

This chain joins TRBV2 and TRBJ2-7; tentative D call: TRBD1 (5 bases). Per germline, CDR1 SNHLY and CDR2 FYNNEI. Trimming took 4 bases from V and 0 from J, leaving 10 bases between them. The CDR3 has 14 residues. The CDR3 loop reads CASSGDRSSYEQYF. The CDR3 DNA reads as TGTGCCAGCAGTGGTGACAGAAGCTCCTACGAGCAGTACTTC.

This chain links TRBV19 with TRBJ2-2; 12 bases line up with TRBD2. This CDR3 is built from 16 residues. The V and J ends lost 5 bases and 4 bases, in that order; junction bases with no gene match: 5. The germline CDR1 and CDR2 sequences are LNHDA and SQIVND (reference sequence). Here the CDR3 DNA reads TGTGCCAGTAGTGCTGCTAGCGGGAGGGCCACCGGGGAGCTGTTTTTT. Translated, it gives CASSAASGRATGELFF.

The chain uses TRBV2 and TRBJ1-2; D possibly corresponds to TRBD1 (5 bases). V gave up 4 bases and J gave up 3 bases, with 12 bases separating them. Germline CDR1 SNHLY, CDR2 FYNNEI. The CDR3 covers 14 residues. In nucleotides, the CDR3 is TGTGCCAGCAGTGGACCCGGGGGATACTATGGCTACACCTTC. This codes for CASSGPGGYYGYTF.

The count of this clonotype is one. This chain uses TRBV7-9 with TRBJ2-7; 7 bases align to TRBD2. The ends lost 5 bases at V and 4 bases at J; junction bases unmatched: 11. The CDR3 is 15 residues long. CDR1 is SEHNR, CDR2 FQNEAQ, per germline (reference sequence). The CDR3 reads CASSPRRELGYEQYF. As DNA, the CDR3 is TGTGCCAGCAGCCCCCGGCGGGAGCTAGGGTACGAGCAGTACTTC. Supplemented by reference TRBV7-9 and TRBJ2-7, the full variable domain reads DTGVSQNPRHKITKRGQNVTFRCDPISEHNRLYWYRQTLGQGPEFLTYFQNEAQLEKSRLLSDRFSAERPKGSFSTLEIQRTEQGDSAMYLCASSPRRELGYEQYFGPGTRLTVT.

The J gene is TRBJ2-2, the V gene TRBV7-2; TRBD2 aligns across 7 bases. V gave up 1 base and J gave up 7 bases; unmatched junction bases: 3. This CDR3 spans 14 amino acids. CDR1 and CDR2 (germline): SGHTA, FQGNSA. The DNA of the CDR3 is TGTGCCAGCAGCTTAGAGGGAGGGCTCGGGGAGCTGTTTTTT. Amino acid sequence: CASSLEGGLGELFF.

The chain carries TRBV3-1 and TRBJ2-3, with TRBD2 matching over 10 bases. The CDR3 extends over 17 amino acids. Germline loops: CDR1 LGHDT, CDR2 YNNKEL (reference sequence). The junction had 7 bases not matched to a gene; V was cut back by 0 bases and J by 4 bases. For the CDR3, the DNA is TGTGCCAGCAGCCAAGAAAGCCTAGCGGGAGTGGCAGATACGCAGTATTTT. Amino acid sequence: CASSQESLAGVADTQYF.

The gene calls are TRBV7-9 and TRBJ2-1, with TRBD2 matching 9 bases. The CDR3 is 19 residues long. Trimming at V came to 2 bases and at J to 9 bases, leaving 20 bases not matched to a gene. CDR1 is SEHNR and CDR2 is FQNEAQ in the germline V gene (reference sequence). CDR3 bases: TGTGCCAGCAGCTTAAATACGGGGGCCGGGACTAGCCTTAGGGCTGAGCAGTTCTTC. Residues: CASSLNTGAGTSLRAEQFF.

The chain uses TRBV29-1 and TRBJ2-5, with D possibly being TRBD2 (6 bases). This CDR3 comprises 14 residues. The germline CDR1 and CDR2 sequences are SQVTM and ANQGSEA. Trimming took 6 bases from V and 2 from J, leaving 16 bases between them. CDR3 nucleotide sequence: TGCAGCGTGGAGCCGGGACTGACACAAGAGACCCAGTACTTC. Its protein is CSVEPGLTQETQYF.

This chain joins TRBV7-9 and TRBJ1-5, with D perhaps TRBD1 (6 bases). In germline, CDR1 is SEHNR, CDR2 FQNEAQ (reference sequence). This CDR3 has 15 residues. Between the trimmed V and J ends, which lost 5 bases and 7 bases, there was a span of 18 bases. In DNA form, the CDR3 reads TGTGCCAGCAGCCCCGCGGGGGCGGCGGGGCAGCCCCAGCATTTT. It specifies CASSPAGAAGQPQHF.

This clonotype was seen once. The J gene is TRBJ2-3, the V gene TRBV20-1; no firm D call. The CDR3 is made up of 15 amino acids. The germline CDR1 and CDR2 sequences are DFQATT and SNEGSKA (reference sequence). Trimming removed 3 bases at V and 1 base at J, with 14 bases between. This CDR3 is CSASLSSEGTDTQYF. In DNA form, the CDR3 reads TGCAGTGCTAGTCTGTCCTCTGAAGGCACAGATACGCAGTATTTT.

This chain joins TRBV28 and TRBJ1-2, with D possibly matching TRBD1 (6 bases). The germline CDR1 and CDR2 sequences are MDHEN and SYDVKM. V was shortened by 6 bases and J by 4 bases, with 12 bases between the two germline ends. This CDR3 region has 13 residues. CDR3 DNA sequence: TGTGCCAGCAGCCCAGGGGCCCTCTATGGCTACACCTTC. It is translated as CASSPGALYGYTF.

CDR3 sequence (DNA): TGTGCCAGCAGCTCCGCCGGGACTAGCGGTACCGGGGAGCTGTTTTTT. Its protein product is CASSSAGTSGTGELFF. The chain couples TRBV7-9 to TRBJ2-2; 11 positions match TRBD2. The CDR3 totals 16 residues. Germline V gene lookup returns CDR1 SEHNR and CDR2 FQNEAQ (reference sequence). The trim removed 4 bases at V and 5 bases at J, leaving 6 bases unmatched.

The chain links TRBV18 to TRBJ2-7; unclear D gene. V lost 3 bases and J 3 bases, leaving 3 bases between the germline ends. Germline V gives CDR1 KGHSH, CDR2 LQKENI. The length of the CDR3 is 11 residues. CDR3 sequence reads: CASSPDYEQYF. As DNA, the CDR3 is TGTGCCAGCTCACCCGACTACGAGCAGTACTTC.

The J gene is TRBJ1-5, the V gene TRBV9, with 12 bases matching TRBD1. With V trimmed by 3 bases and J by 0 bases, 4 bases remained unmatched. CDR3 size: 17 residues. Germline values: CDR1 SGDLS, CDR2 YYNGEE. The CDR3: CASSAGTGGNSNQPQHF. In DNA, the CDR3 is TGTGCCAGCAGCGCTGGGACAGGGGGCAATAGCAATCAGCCCCAGCATTTT.

The chain recombines TRBV5-4 with TRBJ2-3; no firm D call. The V gene's germline CDR1 is SGHNT and CDR2 YYREEE (reference sequence). Trimming shortened V by 2 bases and J by 2 bases, and 9 bases separated the two germline ends. The CDR3 extends over 14 amino acids. The CDR3 is CASSLRIPTDTQYF. The CDR3 region has the DNA TGTGCCAGCAGCTTAAGAATTCCCACAGATACGCAGTATTTT. Full variable domain (missing parts from reference TRBV5-4 and TRBJ2-3): ETGVTQSPTHLIKTRGQQVTLRCSSQSGHNTVSWYQQALGQGPQFIFQYYREEENGRGNFPPRFSGLQFPNYSSELNVNALELDDSALYLCASSLRIPTDTQYFGPGTRLTVL.

The CDR3 loop is CASSQASQGKLFF. DNA of the CDR3: TGTGCCAGCTCCCAAGCGTCACAGGGGAAACTGTTTTTT. This chain connects TRBV2 to TRBJ1-4; 7 bases agree with TRBD1. CDR1 is SNHLY and CDR2 is FYNNEI in the germline V gene. The CDR3 runs 13 residues. After removal of 8 bases from V and 11 bases from J, the junction contained 11 bases not matched to a gene.

The chain uses TRBV24-1 and TRBJ1-5, with no clear D. CDR1 and CDR2 (germline): KGHDR, SFDVKD. V lost 4 bases to trimming and J lost 2 bases, with 14 bases between them. CDR3 length equals 16 residues. CDR3 bases: TGTGCCACCAGTGACCCTGACGGGGATGGCAATCAGCCCCAGCATTTT. Its translation: CATSDPDGDGNQPQHF.

The rearrangement uses TRBV20-1 and TRBJ1-2; the match to TRBD1 covers 9 bases. There are 13 residues in the CDR3. Per the germline V gene, CDR1 is DFQATT and CDR2 is SNEGSKA (reference sequence). J was trimmed by 4 bases and V by 5 bases; bases with no gene match: 5. CDR3 loop: CSAWDRVIYGYTF. CDR3 DNA: TGCAGTGCTTGGGACAGGGTTATCTATGGCTACACCTTC.

The gene calls are TRBV19 and TRBJ2-1, with D possibly TRBD2 on 5 matching bases. This CDR3 has 15 amino acids. Trimming removed 2 bases at V and 2 bases at J, with 10 bases between. The germline V gene has CDR1 LNHDA and CDR2 SQIVND (reference sequence). The CDR3 nucleotides read TGTGCCAGTAGTATAACGGCGGGTCCCTACAATGAGCAGTTCTTC. Translated: CASSITAGPYNEQFF.

This rearrangement joins TRBV27 to TRBJ2-2; D is unclear. Trimming pared 8 bases from V and 6 bases from J, leaving 16 bases between. The length of the CDR3 is 14 residues. Germline V gives CDR1 MNHEY, CDR2 SMNVEV (reference sequence). The CDR3 sequence is CASRAPLYAGELFF. The DNA for the CDR3 is TGTGCCAGCCGTGCCCCGCTCTATGCCGGGGAGCTGTTTTTT.

The chain's CDR3 is CSAPRAGVDYEQYF. CDR3 coding DNA: TGCAGTGCTCCCCGGGCGGGAGTGGACTACGAGCAGTACTTC. The chain carries TRBV20-1 and TRBJ2-7, with 7 bases that match TRBD2. The V gene's germline CDR1 is DFQATT and CDR2 SNEGSKA (reference sequence). This CDR3 comprises 14 residues. After removal of 5 bases from V and 3 bases from J, the junction contained 10 bases not matched to a gene.

V and J are TRBV5-1 and TRBJ1-5; D unresolved. The V and J ends lost 2 bases and 4 bases respectively, with 7 bases between them. Germline CDR1 reads SGHRS; CDR2 reads YFSETQ. This CDR3 has 13 residues. The CDR3: CASSLASNQPQHF. Here the CDR3 DNA reads TGCGCCAGCAGCTTAGCCAGTAATCAGCCCCAGCATTTT.

The chain links TRBV12-3 or TRBV12-4 to TRBJ1-5; 7 bases are a match to TRBD1. With V trimmed by 3 bases and J by 1 base, 0 bases remained unmatched. The CDR3 consists of 14 residues. CDR3 nucleotides: TGTGCCAGCAGTTTGACAGGGAGCAATCAGCCCCAGCATTTT. Translated, it gives CASSLTGSNQPQHF.